Detailed here is one T cell receptor beta chain. Its antigen remains unknown. Primers for the PCR totalled 60 Vbeta and 13 Jbeta. The method was immunoSEQ multiplex PCR; TCRdb's version includes in-frame clones alone and lacks a portion of them. The sample lists some 150,000 clones, approximately 85% occurring once. V was clipped by 3 bases and J by 4 bases, with 11 bases between them. CDR1 and CDR2 from the germline V gene are LNHDA and SQIVND (reference sequence). There are 14 residues in the CDR3. These data are taken from a study of cytomegalovirus exposure and HLA in healthy donors. The study's findings and limits: Follow-up analysis found HLA locus-dependent TCR association rates, highest for DRB1 and lowest for HLA-C.

The material sequenced was PBMCs. The origin of this receptor is a woman aged 50 to 60 in good health and CMV-seropositive. J is TRBJ2-3 and V is TRBV19, with D perhaps TRBD2 (7 bases). Written as DNA, the CDR3 is TGTGCCAGTAGTATTGGGGGGGCGGCAGATACGCAGTATTTT. This encodes CASSIGGAADTQYF.